This is a list of T cell receptor beta chains from one sample in a study of radiotherapy plus CTLA-4 blockade in lung cancer. Only in-frame clones appear in the TCRdb table, and some are missing; sequencing was by immunoSEQ multiplex PCR. The table includes 130,000 or so clones, 75% to 90% detected once. The source was peripheral blood, collected from a patient treated with radiotherapy plus ipilimumab. The receptors originated from a human donor with non-small cell lung cancer that progressed on radiotherapy plus ipilimumab. CDR3s include the opening cysteine and the closing phenylalanine or tryptophan. D genes are given only for firm matches. Where a row states a size, it is once, few, many or the class of an expanded clone; other rows omit it.

>TRBD1|-|TRBJ2-5|TRBV19
CASSKGAGGKETQYF
TGTGCCAGTAGTAAAGGTGCAGGGGGAAAAGAGACCCAGTACTTC
>TRBD2|-|TRBJ2-5|TRBV7-2
CASSLVGGVQETQYF
TGTGCCAGCAGCTTAGTGGGAGGGGTACAGGAGACCCAGTACTTC
>-|-|TRBJ2-1|TRBV9
CASSGTGSSSYNEQFF
TGTGCCAGCAGCGGCACAGGGTCCAGCTCCTACAATGAGCAGTTCTTC
>TRBD2|-|TRBJ2-1|TRBV7-6
CASSLASGGFYNEQFF
TGTGCCAGCAGCTTAGCTAGCGGGGGATTCTACAATGAGCAGTTCTTC
>TRBD2|-|TRBJ2-1|TRBV4-3
CASSQVLADTYNEQFF
TGCGCCAGCAGCCAGGTACTAGCGGACACTTACAATGAGCAGTTCTTC
>TRBD2|-|TRBJ2-1|TRBV14
CASSQIPGGSYNEQFF
TGTGCCAGCAGCCAAATCCCGGGGGGCTCCTACAATGAGCAGTTCTTC
>-|-|TRBJ2-2|TRBV19
CASNPGSLGTGELFF
TGTGCCAGTAACCCAGGGTCCCTCGGCACCGGGGAGCTGTTTTTT
>-|-|TRBJ2-7|TRBV5-4
CASSPLLGAPESEQYF
TGTGCCAGCAGCCCCTTGTTGGGGGCCCCAGAGTCCGAGCAGTACTTC
>-|-|TRBJ1-4|TRBV4-1
CASSQISMGDEKLFF
TGCGCCAGCAGCCAGATCAGCATGGGGGATGAAAAACTGTTTTTT
>-|-|TRBJ2-7|TRBV5-1
CASSLEWTHEQYF
TGCGCCAGCAGCTTGGAGTGGACCCACGAGCAGTACTTC
>TRBD2|-|TRBJ2-1|TRBV7-9
CASSLWLAGANEQFF
TGTGCCAGCAGCTTATGGCTAGCGGGAGCCAATGAGCAGTTCTTC
>TRBD1|-|TRBJ1-4|TRBV2
CASTPTGNNEKLFF
TGTGCCAGCACCCCGACAGGGAATAATGAAAAACTGTTTTTT
>-|-|TRBJ1-1|TRBV19
CASSIRFGGAEAFF
-
>TRBD1|-|TRBJ2-7|TRBV5-1
CASSRDRTYEQYF
TGCGCCAGCAGCCGGGACAGAACCTACGAGCAGTACTTC
>TRBD2|-|TRBJ2-7|TRBV2
CASTLRGGSYEQYF
TGTGCCAGCACCCTACGGGGGGGCTCCTACGAGCAGTACTTC
>-|few|TRBJ2-2|TRBV7-9
CASRPNTGELFF
TGTGCCAGCAGACCCAACACCGGGGAGCTGTTTTTT
>-|-|TRBJ2-1|TRBV29-1
CSVVVSVGEQFF
TGCAGCGTTGTGGTGTCAGTGGGTGAGCAGTTCTTC
>TRBD2|-|TRBJ2-1|TRBV5-1
CASSFGLAVERGIEQFF
TGCGCCAGCAGCTTCGGACTAGCGGTGGAACGGGGCATTGAGCAGTTCTTC
>TRBD2|-|TRBJ2-1|TRBV10-3
CAISDLSGSTYNEQFF
TGTGCCATCAGCGACCTTAGCGGGAGTACCTACAATGAGCAGTTCTTC
>-|-|TRBJ1-1|TRBV4-1
CASSRDLNTEAFF
TGCGCCAGCAGCAGGGACCTAAACACTGAAGCTTTCTTT
>TRBD1|-|TRBJ1-1|TRBV7-9
CASSHRGRIFTEAFF
TGTGCCAGCAGCCACAGGGGTCGGATATTCACTGAAGCTTTCTTT
>TRBD1|-|TRBJ1-2|TRBV7-8
CASSNYQQGASGYTF
TGTGCCAGCAGCAACTACCAACAGGGGGCATCGGGCTACACCTTC